The clone carrying this T cell receptor (beta chain) was detected once. The data were obtained in a study of blood T cell repertoires in COVID-19. Turning to the study itself: Italy, Spain and the United States were the sources of the convalescent and acute COVID-19 samples. Nucleic acid was either cDNA or gDNA, and it came from T cells, B-cell-depleted T cells, or PBMCs.

Trimming cost V 4 bases and J 6 bases; bases outside gene matches: 8. This CDR3 spans 16 amino acids. Germline CDR1 and CDR2: MNHEY and SVGEGT. Clones were read by immunoSEQ multiplex PCR, and TCRdb kept only the in-frame ones, dropping some. The repertoire holds 55,000 to 75,000 clones, with roughly 81% as singletons. The clonotype originates from a human donor in a cohort sampled during active COVID-19. The sequencing input was peripheral blood. The rearrangement links TRBV6-2 or TRBV6-3 to TRBJ2-3; 12 bases line up with TRBD2. CDR3 in amino acids: CASSSGLAGTSDTQYF. CDR3 coding DNA: TGTGCCAGCAGTTCCGGACTAGCGGGGACTTCGGATACGCAGTATTTT.